The next 30 T cell receptor beta chains were all read from a single sample in a study of blood T cell repertoires in COVID-19. This table comes from immunoSEQ multiplex PCR, and its TCRdb copy is limited to in-frame clones, with some not included. The profile shows some 200,000 clones, about 85% of them singletons. Sequencing input: peripheral blood. Receptors originate from a man between 60 and 75 years old with active or convalescent COVID-19.

This chain joins TRBV7-2 and TRBJ1-4, with unresolved D. Germline CDR1 SGHTA, CDR2 FQGNSA. V gave up 5 bases and J gave up 6 bases, with 16 bases separating them. The CDR3 is made up of 15 amino acids. CDR3 protein: CASSQQTAPYEKLFF. The CDR3 DNA reads as TGTGCCAGCAGCCAGCAGACTGCTCCATATGAAAAACTGTTTTTT.

The rearrangement links TRBV24-1 to TRBJ1-2; 11 bases line up with TRBD1. V trimming: 5 bases; J trimming: 3 bases; junction bases outside the gene matches: 4. The CDR3 loop spans 15 amino acids. CDR1 is KGHDR and CDR2 is SFDVKD in the germline V gene. This chain's CDR3 is CATSGGQGADYGYTF. For the CDR3, the DNA is TGTGCCACCAGTGGTGGACAGGGGGCGGACTATGGCTACACCTTC.

The rearrangement links TRBV5-1 to TRBJ2-5, with 13 bases matching TRBD2. The germline V gene has CDR1 SGHRS and CDR2 YFSETQ. The CDR3 runs 16 residues. The junction had 4 bases not matched to a gene; V was cut back by 3 bases and J by 2 bases. CDR3 DNA sequence: TGCGCCAGCAGCTGGGGACTAGCGGGGACACAAGAGACCCAGTACTTC. Its translation: CASSWGLAGTQETQYF.

The chain joins TRBV5-6 to TRBJ2-6, with D maybe TRBD1 (6 bases). Germline V gene sequence: CDR1 SGHDT, CDR2 YYEEEE. The CDR3 sequence is 17 residues long. V shed 1 base and J shed 0 bases, with 11 bases lying between them. The CDR3 nucleotides read TGTGCCAGCAGCTTGAAAGGACAGCCCTCTGGGGCCAACGTCCTGACTTTC. Its protein is CASSLKGQPSGANVLTF.

The chain combines TRBV5-4 with TRBJ2-7; 8 positions agree with TRBD2. V was pared by 4 bases and J by 2 bases, with 11 bases of the junction left unmatched. Germline CDR1 and CDR2: SGHNT and YYREEE (reference sequence). The CDR3 is 16 residues long. CDR3 bases: TGTGCCAGCAGCCGGGGGGGGTCGACATCAACCTACGAGCAGTACTTC. Its translation is CASSRGGSTSTYEQYF.

The rearrangement uses TRBV5-1 and TRBJ2-3; TRBD1 aligns across 7 bases. This CDR3 comprises 16 residues. Germline loops: CDR1 SGHRS, CDR2 YFSETQ. V was pared by 0 bases and J by 0 bases, with 4 bases of the junction left unmatched. CDR3 region: CASSLAGTASTDTQYF. CDR3 nucleotides: TGCGCCAGCAGCTTGGCTGGGACAGCAAGCACAGATACGCAGTATTTT.

The chain has TRBV5-1 and TRBJ1-1, with TRBD1 matching over 8 bases. Trimming at V came to 0 bases and at J to 3 bases, leaving 4 bases not matched to a gene. Looked up from germline, CDR1 is SGHRS and CDR2 is YFSETQ. This CDR3 comprises 15 residues. The CDR3 DNA reads TGCGCCAGCAGCTTGGGAGCGACAGGGGACACTGAAGCTTTCTTT. Its protein is CASSLGATGDTEAFF.

V is TRBV9 and J is TRBJ2-1; 14 bases align to TRBD2. Trimming cost V 2 bases and J 1 base; bases outside gene matches: 8. Germline CDR1 is SGDLS and CDR2 is YYNGEE. This CDR3 contains 19 residues. For the CDR3, the DNA is TGTGCCAGCAGCGTGCTTGGAGGGACTAGCGGGGGATCCTACAATGAGCAGTTCTTC. It specifies CASSVLGGTSGGSYNEQFF. Together with reference TRBV9 and TRBJ2-1, the CDR3 gives the full variable domain: DSGVTQTPKHLITATGQRVTLRCSPRSGDLSVYWYQQSLDQGLQFLIQYYNGEERAKGNILERFSAQQFPDLHSELNLSSLELGDSALYFCASSVLGGTSGGSYNEQFFGPGTRLTVL.

This chain links TRBV15 with TRBJ1-4; possible D gene TRBD1, 6 bases. The CDR3 extends over 13 amino acids. CDR1 is LNHNV, CDR2 YYDKDF, per germline (reference sequence). V lost 5 bases to trimming and J lost 8 bases, with 12 bases between them. CDR3 amino acids: CATSWGGREKLFF. CDR3 sequence (DNA): TGTGCCACCAGCTGGGGGGGGCGGGAAAAACTGTTTTTT.

This clone appeared a single time. V is TRBV24-1 and J is TRBJ2-5, with TRBD1 matching over 9 bases. Germline V gene sequence: CDR1 KGHDR, CDR2 SFDVKD. With 3 bases clipped from V and 4 bases from J, the junction kept 8 bases outside the gene matches. CDR3 size: 16 residues. The CDR3 DNA sequence: TGTGCCACCAGTGATCCGGGACAGGGAGATGGAGAGACCCAGTACTTC. This codes for CATSDPGQGDGETQYF.

Here the CDR3 DNA reads TGTGCCAGCAGTACCCAGGGGGAGGCCTACGAGCAGTACTTC. This translates into CASSTQGEAYEQYF. The chain has TRBV2 and TRBJ2-7; TRBD1 might be the D (7 bases). Germline loops: CDR1 SNHLY, CDR2 FYNNEI. The CDR3 loop spans 14 amino acids. Trimming removed 5 bases from V and 2 bases from J, with 13 bases in between.

A word on this clone: A junction end diverges from the germline sequence, so it may reflect a read error. CDR3 in amino acids: CASSSQGAGNQSQHF. CDR3 in DNA: TGTGCCAGCAGTTCACAGGGGGCGGGCAATCAGTCCCAGCATTTT. V is TRBV27 and J is TRBJ1-5, with 9 bases identical to TRBD1. The CDR3 is made up of 15 amino acids. Germline V gene lookup returns CDR1 MNHEY and CDR2 SMNVEV (reference sequence).

The rearrangement links TRBV5-1 to TRBJ2-1, with D maybe TRBD2 (6 bases). From germline, CDR1 is SGHRS and CDR2 YFSETQ. The ends were cut back, 0 bases at V and 2 bases at J, with 6 bases in the middle. There are 14 residues in the CDR3. CDR3 nucleotide sequence: TGCGCCAGCAGCTTGGGCGGGGCCTACAATGAGCAGTTCTTC. It specifies CASSLGGAYNEQFF.

The chain carries TRBV6-5 and TRBJ1-5; the D gene is possibly TRBD1 (6 bases). Per the germline V gene, CDR1 is MNHEY and CDR2 is SVGAGI. This CDR3 is 15 amino acids long. Trimming pared 5 bases from V and 4 bases from J, leaving 15 bases between. The DNA of the CDR3 is TGTGCCAGCAGTAAGTTGGGAGGGGGAAATCAGCCCCAGCATTTT. Translated: CASSKLGGGNQPQHF.

V gene TRBV10-3 combines with J gene TRBJ2-3, with D perhaps matching TRBD1 (5 bases). The germline CDR1 and CDR2 sequences are ENHRY and SYGVKD. This CDR3 contains 15 residues. Between the trimmed V and J ends, which lost 0 bases and 3 bases, there was a span of 10 bases. The CDR3 nucleotides are TGTGCCATCAGTGAGTCGAAGCAGGGAACAGATACGCAGTATTTT. Protein product: CAISESKQGTDTQYF.

The chain joins TRBV19 to TRBJ1-1; D unresolved. V shed 3 bases and J shed 0 bases, with 14 bases lying between them. The CDR3 is 16 residues long. Germline CDR1 LNHDA, CDR2 SQIVND (reference sequence). CDR3 residues: CASSMGQLNMNTEAFF. The CDR3, as DNA: TGTGCCAGTAGTATGGGCCAGCTCAACATGAACACTGAAGCTTTCTTT.

This sequence joins TRBV5-1 and TRBJ2-1, with 7 nucleotides matching TRBD1. Trimming took 3 bases from V and 1 from J; bases not matched to a gene: 4. Germline-derived CDR1 and CDR2 are SGHRS and YFSETQ. This CDR3 is 15 amino acids long. Here the CDR3 DNA reads TGCGCCAGCAGCTGGACAGGTTTTTCCTACAATGAGCAGTTCTTC. This translates into CASSWTGFSYNEQFF.

This clone was seen a handful of times. V is TRBV5-1 and J is TRBJ1-1; the D is unclear. CDR3 length equals 12 residues. Trimming pared 5 bases from V and 0 bases from J, leaving 5 bases between. Germline CDR1 SGHRS, CDR2 YFSETQ. CDR3 sequence reads: CASSTVNTEAFF. The CDR3 DNA is TGCGCCAGCAGTACAGTGAACACTGAAGCTTTCTTT.

The J gene is TRBJ1-4, the V gene TRBV20-1; D remains unclear. Trimming pared 5 bases from V and 7 bases from J, leaving 8 bases between. The CDR3 has 11 amino acids. The V gene's germline CDR1 is DFQATT and CDR2 SNEGSKA (reference sequence). The DNA for the CDR3 is TGCAGTGCTGAAGCGGGTGAAAAACTGTTTTTT. It is translated as CSAEAGEKLFF.

This clone was seen once. The chain uses TRBV5-1 and TRBJ1-4; maybe TRBD1 (6 bases). V lost 2 bases and J lost 0, with 8 bases in between. CDR3 length equals 15 residues. Germline CDR1 is SGHRS and CDR2 is YFSETQ. CDR3 loop: CASSLGTTTNEKLFF. The CDR3, as DNA: TGCGCCAGCAGCTTAGGGACAACAACTAATGAAAAACTGTTTTTT.

The CDR3 DNA follows: TGTGCCAGCAGTTCCCGGGTCCAGGGCCCCTACAATGAGCAGTTCTTC. Its protein product is CASSSRVQGPYNEQFF. The chain employs TRBV6-5 and TRBJ2-1; D might be TRBD1 (5 bases). Per the germline V gene, CDR1 is MNHEY and CDR2 is SVGAGI. Trimming shortened V by 4 bases and J by 2 bases, and 15 bases separated the two germline ends. The CDR3 is 16 amino acids.

V is TRBV7-9 and J is TRBJ1-2; tentative D call: TRBD1 (5 bases). This CDR3 is 15 amino acids long. CDR1 and CDR2 (germline): SEHNR, FQNEAQ (reference sequence). Trimming stripped 5 bases from V and 1 base from J, with 14 bases between. In DNA form, the CDR3 reads TGTGCCAGCAGCAGGACGGGACTAGATAACTATGGCTACACCTTC. This gives the protein CASSRTGLDNYGYTF. Combining the CDR3 with reference TRBV7-9 and TRBJ1-2 gives the whole variable domain DTGVSQNPRHKITKRGQNVTFRCDPISEHNRLYWYRQTLGQGPEFLTYFQNEAQLEKSRLLSDRFSAERPKGSFSTLEIQRTEQGDSAMYLCASSRTGLDNYGYTFGSGTRLTVV.

J is TRBJ1-5 and V is TRBV6-6; D might be TRBD1 (5 bases). CDR1 MNHNY and CDR2 SVGAGI come from the germline V gene (reference sequence). Trimming removed 5 bases from V and 7 bases from J, with 27 bases in between. This CDR3 contains 18 residues. The CDR3 reads CASSRSGGLGVSPQPQHF. Here the CDR3 DNA reads TGTGCCAGCAGTCGCTCGGGGGGTCTTGGGGTCTCCCCCCAGCCCCAGCATTTT.

The gene calls are TRBV12-3 or TRBV12-4 and TRBJ2-1; no clear D gene. The CDR3 contains 12 residues. The V gene lost 4 bases and the J gene lost 6 bases, with 7 bases spanning the gap. For the CDR3, the DNA is TGTGCCAGCAGTTATCGCGTCAATGAGCAGTTCTTC. It yields the protein CASSYRVNEQFF.

The J gene is TRBJ2-1, the V gene TRBV5-6; TRBD1 agrees at 11 bases. Germline values: CDR1 SGHDT, CDR2 YYEEEE. This CDR3 has 14 residues. The V gene end was trimmed by 5 bases and the J gene end by 6 bases; junction bases not matched to a gene: 4. The CDR3 is CASRWGQGVNEQFF. CDR3 coding DNA: TGTGCCAGCAGGTGGGGACAGGGGGTCAATGAGCAGTTCTTC.

A single count supports this clone. As DNA, the CDR3 is TGTGCCAGCAGCTTTTCCCCCGCTGGGGCCAACGTCCTGACTTTC. Translating it yields CASSFSPAGANVLTF. The chain carries TRBV7-6 and TRBJ2-6; D not resolved. Trimming cost V 3 bases and J 2 bases, with 8 bases left between them. Germline lookup yields CDR1 SGHVS and CDR2 FNYEAQ. This CDR3 has 15 residues.

J is TRBJ1-3 and V is TRBV5-1; D is uncertain. The CDR3 consists of 13 residues. Germline assignment: CDR1 SGHRS and CDR2 YFSETQ. The ends were cut back, 0 bases at V and 8 bases at J, with 9 bases in the middle. This chain's CDR3 is CASSLAGLDTIYF. The DNA of the CDR3 is TGCGCCAGCAGCTTGGCGGGGTTAGACACCATATATTTT.

This clone was seen a single time. The chain couples TRBV5-1 to TRBJ1-1; D is ambiguous. Germline V gene data show CDR1 as SGHRS and CDR2 as YFSETQ. This CDR3 has 13 amino acids. Trimming pared 4 bases from V and 0 bases from J, leaving 7 bases between. The DNA for the CDR3 is TGCGCCAGCAGCGAGATGGTGAACACTGAAGCTTTCTTT. This codes for CASSEMVNTEAFF.

The CDR3 sequence is CASSGTGGVKYF. CDR3 nucleotide sequence: TGCGCCAGCAGCGGGACAGGGGGTGTCAAGTACTTC. This chain connects TRBV5-1 to TRBJ2-4, with TRBD1 matching over 11 bases. Germline loops: CDR1 SGHRS, CDR2 YFSETQ. J lost 14 bases, V lost 4 bases, and 5 bases had no gene match. This CDR3 has 12 residues.

V gene TRBV15 combines with J gene TRBJ2-3; maybe TRBD1 (6 bases). Trimming left V 3 bases short and J 0 bases short, with 13 bases between. The length of the CDR3 is 16 residues. Per germline, CDR1 LNHNV and CDR2 YYDKDF (reference sequence). DNA for the CDR3: TGTGCCACCAGCAGTGGGGTAAGGGGGAGCACAGATACGCAGTATTTT. Translation gives CATSSGVRGSTDTQYF. Based on the CDR3 plus reference TRBV15 and TRBJ2-3, the full variable domain is DAMVIQNPRYQVTQFGKPVTLSCSQTLNHNVMYWYQQKSSQAPKLLFHYYDKDFNNEADTPDNFQSRRPNTSFCFLDIRSPGLGDTAMYLCATSSGVRGSTDTQYFGPGTRLTVL.